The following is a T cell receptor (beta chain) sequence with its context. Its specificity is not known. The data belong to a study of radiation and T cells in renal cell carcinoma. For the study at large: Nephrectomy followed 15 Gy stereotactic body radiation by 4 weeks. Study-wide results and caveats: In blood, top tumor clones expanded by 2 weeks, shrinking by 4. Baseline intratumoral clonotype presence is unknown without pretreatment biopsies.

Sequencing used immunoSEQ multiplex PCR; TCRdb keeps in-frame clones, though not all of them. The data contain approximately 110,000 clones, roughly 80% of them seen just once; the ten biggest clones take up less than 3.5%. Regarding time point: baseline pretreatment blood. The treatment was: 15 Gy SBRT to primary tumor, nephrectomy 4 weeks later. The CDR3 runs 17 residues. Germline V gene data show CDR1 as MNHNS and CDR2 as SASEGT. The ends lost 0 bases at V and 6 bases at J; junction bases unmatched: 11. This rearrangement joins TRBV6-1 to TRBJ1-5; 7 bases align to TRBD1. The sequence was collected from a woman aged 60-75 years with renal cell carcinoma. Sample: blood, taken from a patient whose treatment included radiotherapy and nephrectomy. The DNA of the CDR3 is TGTGCCAGCAGTGAAGCGTCTTGGGCAGGGGGGTCTCAGCCCCAGCATTTT. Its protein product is CASSEASWAGGSQPQHF.